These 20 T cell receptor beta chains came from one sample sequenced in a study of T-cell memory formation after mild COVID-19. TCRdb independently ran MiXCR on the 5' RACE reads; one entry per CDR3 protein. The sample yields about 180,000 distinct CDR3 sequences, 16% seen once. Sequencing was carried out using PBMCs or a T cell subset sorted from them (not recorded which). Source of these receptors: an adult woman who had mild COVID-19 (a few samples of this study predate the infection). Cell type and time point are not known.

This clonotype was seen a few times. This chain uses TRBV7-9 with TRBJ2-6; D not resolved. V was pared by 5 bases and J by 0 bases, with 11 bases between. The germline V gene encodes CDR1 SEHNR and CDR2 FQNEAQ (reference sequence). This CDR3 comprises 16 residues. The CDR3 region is CASSLRAGSGANVLTF. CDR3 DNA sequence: TGTGCCAGCAGCCTACGGGCCGGCTCTGGGGCCAACGTCCTGACTTTC.

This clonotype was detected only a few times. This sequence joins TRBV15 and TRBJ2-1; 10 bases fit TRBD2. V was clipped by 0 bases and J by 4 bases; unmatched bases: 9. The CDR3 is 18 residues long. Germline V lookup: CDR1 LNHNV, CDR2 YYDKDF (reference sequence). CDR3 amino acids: CATSRDLESGRVYNEQFF. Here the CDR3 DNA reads TGTGCCACCAGCAGAGACCTAGAAAGCGGGAGGGTTTACAATGAGCAGTTCTTC.

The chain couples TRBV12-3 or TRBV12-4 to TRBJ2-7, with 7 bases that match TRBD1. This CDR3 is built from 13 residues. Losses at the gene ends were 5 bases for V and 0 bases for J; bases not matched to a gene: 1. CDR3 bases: TGTGCCAGCAGTGGACAGGACTCCTACGAGCAGTACTTC. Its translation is CASSGQDSYEQYF.

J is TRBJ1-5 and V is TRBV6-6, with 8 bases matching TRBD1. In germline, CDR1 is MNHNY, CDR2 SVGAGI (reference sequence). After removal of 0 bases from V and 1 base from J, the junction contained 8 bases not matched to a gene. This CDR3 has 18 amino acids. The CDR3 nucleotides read TGTGCCAGCAGTTACTCGAGGTCCCAGGGGGCCAGCAATCAGCCCCAGCATTTT. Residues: CASSYSRSQGASNQPQHF.

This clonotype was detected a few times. CDR3 coding DNA: TGTGCCACCAGTGATCCCGCTCGGGGGGCAGAGTTTGAGCAGTTCTTC. Residues: CATSDPARGAEFEQFF. The chain links TRBV24-1 to TRBJ2-1; a weak D match, TRBD2 (7 bases). Per germline, CDR1 KGHDR and CDR2 SFDVKD. The CDR3 is 16 amino acids. V dropped 3 bases and J dropped 9 bases, with 20 bases sitting between them.

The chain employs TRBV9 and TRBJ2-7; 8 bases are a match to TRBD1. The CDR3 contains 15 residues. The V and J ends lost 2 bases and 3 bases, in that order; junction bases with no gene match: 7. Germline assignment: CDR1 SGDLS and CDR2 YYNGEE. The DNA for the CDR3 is TGTGCCAGCAGCGTCAGCGGACAGGGCGGCTACGAGCAGTACTTC. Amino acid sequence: CASSVSGQGGYEQYF.

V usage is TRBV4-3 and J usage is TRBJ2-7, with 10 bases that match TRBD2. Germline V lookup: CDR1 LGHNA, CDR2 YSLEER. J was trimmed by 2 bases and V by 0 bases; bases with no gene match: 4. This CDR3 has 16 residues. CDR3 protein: CASSQDLLAGTYEQYF. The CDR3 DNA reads TGCGCCAGCAGCCAAGATTTACTAGCGGGAACCTACGAGCAGTACTTC.

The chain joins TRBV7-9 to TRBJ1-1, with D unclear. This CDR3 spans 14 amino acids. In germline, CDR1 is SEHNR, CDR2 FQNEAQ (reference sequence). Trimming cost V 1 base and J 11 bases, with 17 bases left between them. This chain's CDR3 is CASSLDSPTAGAFF. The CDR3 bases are TGTGCCAGCAGCTTAGACAGCCCAACCGCTGGGGCTTTCTTT. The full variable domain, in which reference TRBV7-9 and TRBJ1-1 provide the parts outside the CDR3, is DTGVSQNPRHKITKRGQNVTFRCDPISEHNRLYWYRQTLGQGPEFLTYFQNEAQLEKSRLLSDRFSAERPKGSFSTLEIQRTEQGDSAMYLCASSLDSPTAGAFFGQGTRLTVV.

CDR3 sequence: CASSQGDIVSYEQYF. CDR3 DNA sequence: TGTGCCAGCAGCCAAGGGGACATAGTCTCTTACGAGCAGTACTTC. The chain joins TRBV7-2 to TRBJ2-7, with D tentatively TRBD1 (6 bases). V was pared by 5 bases and J by 4 bases, with 18 bases between. CDR3 length: 15 amino acids. Germline V lookup: CDR1 SGHTA, CDR2 FQGNSA.

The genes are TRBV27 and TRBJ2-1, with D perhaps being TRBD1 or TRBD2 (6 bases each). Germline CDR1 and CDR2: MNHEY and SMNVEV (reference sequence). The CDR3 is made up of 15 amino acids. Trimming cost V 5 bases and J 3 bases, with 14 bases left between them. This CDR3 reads CASSPIGGYYNEQFF. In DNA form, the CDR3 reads TGTGCCAGCAGTCCTATCGGGGGCTACTACAATGAGCAGTTCTTC.

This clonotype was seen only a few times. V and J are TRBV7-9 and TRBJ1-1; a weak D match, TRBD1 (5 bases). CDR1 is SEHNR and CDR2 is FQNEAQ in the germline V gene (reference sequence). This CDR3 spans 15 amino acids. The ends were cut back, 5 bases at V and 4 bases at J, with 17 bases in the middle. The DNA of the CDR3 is TGTGCCAGCAGCCCTCCCCGAGGGGTCGGCACTGAAGCTTTCTTT. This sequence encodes CASSPPRGVGTEAFF.

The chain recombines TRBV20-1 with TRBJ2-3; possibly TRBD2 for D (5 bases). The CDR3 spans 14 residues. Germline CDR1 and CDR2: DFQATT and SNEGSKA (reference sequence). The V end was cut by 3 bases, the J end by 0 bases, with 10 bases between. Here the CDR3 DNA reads TGCAGTGCTAGCCCGAGGACTAGCACAGATACGCAGTATTTT. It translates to CSASPRTSTDTQYF.

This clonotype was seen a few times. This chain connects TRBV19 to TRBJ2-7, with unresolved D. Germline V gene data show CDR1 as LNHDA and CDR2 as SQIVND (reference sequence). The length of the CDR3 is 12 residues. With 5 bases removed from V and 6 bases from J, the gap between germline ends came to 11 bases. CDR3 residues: CASSWAPGEQYF. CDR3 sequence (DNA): TGTGCCAGTAGTTGGGCGCCCGGCGAGCAGTACTTC.

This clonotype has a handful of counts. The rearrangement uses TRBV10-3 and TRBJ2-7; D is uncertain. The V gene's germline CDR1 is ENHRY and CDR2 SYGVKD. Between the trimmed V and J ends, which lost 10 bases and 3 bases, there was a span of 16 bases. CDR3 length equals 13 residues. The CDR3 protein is CATQKGSDYEQYF. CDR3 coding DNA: TGTGCCACCCAAAAAGGGTCAGACTACGAGCAGTACTTC.

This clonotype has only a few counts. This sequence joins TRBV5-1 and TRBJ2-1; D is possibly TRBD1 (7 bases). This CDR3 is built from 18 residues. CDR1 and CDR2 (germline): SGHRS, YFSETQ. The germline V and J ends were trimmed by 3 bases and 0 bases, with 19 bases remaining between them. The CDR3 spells CASSSVGGQTRSYNEQFF. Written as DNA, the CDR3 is TGCGCCAGCAGCTCGGTGGGGGGACAGACCCGCTCCTACAATGAGCAGTTCTTC.

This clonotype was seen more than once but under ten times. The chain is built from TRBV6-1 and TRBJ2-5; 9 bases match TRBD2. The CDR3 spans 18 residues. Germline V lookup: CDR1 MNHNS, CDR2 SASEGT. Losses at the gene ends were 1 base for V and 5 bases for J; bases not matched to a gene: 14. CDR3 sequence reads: CASSEGASGDRSWETQYF. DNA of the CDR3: TGTGCCAGCAGTGAAGGGGCTAGCGGGGACCGTTCTTGGGAGACCCAGTACTTC.

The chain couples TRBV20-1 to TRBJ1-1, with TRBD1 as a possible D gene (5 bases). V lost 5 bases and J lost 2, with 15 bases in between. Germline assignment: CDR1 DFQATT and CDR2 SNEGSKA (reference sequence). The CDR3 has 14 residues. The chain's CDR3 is CSAALPQGNTEAFF. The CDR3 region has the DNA TGCAGTGCTGCCCTCCCCCAGGGAAACACTGAAGCTTTCTTT.

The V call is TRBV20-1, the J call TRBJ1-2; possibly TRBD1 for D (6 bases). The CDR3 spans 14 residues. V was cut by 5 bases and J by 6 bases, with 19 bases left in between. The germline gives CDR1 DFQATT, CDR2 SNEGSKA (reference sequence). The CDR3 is CSAGGDIRENGYTF. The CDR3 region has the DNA TGCAGTGCTGGAGGGGACATACGCGAGAATGGCTACACCTTC.

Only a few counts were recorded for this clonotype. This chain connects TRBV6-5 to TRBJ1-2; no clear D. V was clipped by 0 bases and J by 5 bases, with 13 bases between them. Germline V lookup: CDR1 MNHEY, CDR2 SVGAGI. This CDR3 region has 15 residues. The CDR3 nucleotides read TGTGCCAGCAGTTACTCGAAGGGAGCCGCTTATGGCTACACCTTC. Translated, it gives CASSYSKGAAYGYTF.

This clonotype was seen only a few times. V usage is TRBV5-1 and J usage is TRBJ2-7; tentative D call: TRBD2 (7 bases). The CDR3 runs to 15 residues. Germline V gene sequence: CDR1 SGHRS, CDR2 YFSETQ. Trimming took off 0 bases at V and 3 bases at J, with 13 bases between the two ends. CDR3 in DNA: TGCGCCAGCAGCTTGGGCGGCGGGGGCTACTACGAGCAGTACTTC. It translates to CASSLGGGGYYEQYF.